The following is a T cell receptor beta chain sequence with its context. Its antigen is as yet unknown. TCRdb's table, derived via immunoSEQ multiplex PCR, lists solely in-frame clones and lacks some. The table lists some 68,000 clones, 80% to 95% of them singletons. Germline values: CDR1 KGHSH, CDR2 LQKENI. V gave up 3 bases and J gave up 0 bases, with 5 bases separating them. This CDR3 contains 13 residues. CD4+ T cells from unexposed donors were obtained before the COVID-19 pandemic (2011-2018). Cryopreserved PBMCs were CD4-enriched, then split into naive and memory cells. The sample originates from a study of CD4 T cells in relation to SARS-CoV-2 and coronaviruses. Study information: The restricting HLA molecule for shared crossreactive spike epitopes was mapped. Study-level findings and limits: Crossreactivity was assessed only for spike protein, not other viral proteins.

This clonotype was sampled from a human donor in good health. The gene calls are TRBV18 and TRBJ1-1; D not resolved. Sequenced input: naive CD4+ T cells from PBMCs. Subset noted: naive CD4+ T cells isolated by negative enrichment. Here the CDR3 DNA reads TGTGCCAGCTCACCCCCGGTGAACACTGAAGCTTTCTTT. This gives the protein CASSPPVNTEAFF.